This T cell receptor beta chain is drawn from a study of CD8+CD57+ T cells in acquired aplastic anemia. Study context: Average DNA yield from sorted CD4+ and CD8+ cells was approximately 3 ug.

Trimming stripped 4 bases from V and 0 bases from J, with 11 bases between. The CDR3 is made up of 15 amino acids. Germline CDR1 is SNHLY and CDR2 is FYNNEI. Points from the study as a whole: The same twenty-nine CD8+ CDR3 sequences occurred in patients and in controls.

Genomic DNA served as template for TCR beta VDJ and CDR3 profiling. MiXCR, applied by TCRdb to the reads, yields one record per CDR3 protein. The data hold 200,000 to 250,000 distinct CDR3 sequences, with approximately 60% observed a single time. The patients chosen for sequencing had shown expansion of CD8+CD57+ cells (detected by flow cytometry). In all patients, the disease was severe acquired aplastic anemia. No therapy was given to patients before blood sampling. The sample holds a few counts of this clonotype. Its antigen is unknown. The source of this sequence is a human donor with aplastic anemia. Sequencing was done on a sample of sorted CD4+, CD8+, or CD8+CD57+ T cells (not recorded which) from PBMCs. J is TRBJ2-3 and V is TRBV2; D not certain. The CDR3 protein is CASSVEALSTDTQYF. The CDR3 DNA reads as TGTGCCAGCAGTGTCGAGGCGCTCAGCACAGATACGCAGTATTTT.